Here is one T cell receptor (beta chain) with its context. The antigen remains undetermined. This sample was taken from a study of blood T cells in healthy people across ages. The study, taken as a whole, reports: Measured against age, TCR beta diversity per million T cells decreased in a roughly linear manner. Long-lived donors exceeded aged donors in naive CD4+ cells and diversity. A strong correlation between TCR beta diversity and naive T cell percentage was seen.

The CDR3 contains 16 residues. Germline CDR1 reads SGHTA; CDR2 reads FQGTGA. J was trimmed by 8 bases and V by 1 base; bases with no gene match: 11. Healthy Caucasians from Russia aged roughly 6 to 95 served as donors. The second PCR ran roughly 6 to 11 cycles with a sample-barcoded 5' primer and J-beta primers. One entry per CDR3 protein results from TCRdb running MiXCR on the 5' RACE reads. The repertoire has around 1,500,000 distinct CDR3 sequences, 42% of them found once; the top ten carry around 8%. The sequence came from a woman younger than 35 in good health. The specimen sequenced was blood. The chain uses TRBV7-3 and TRBJ2-3; 8 nucleotides agree with TRBD2. The CDR3 loop reads CASSLISGGTPGTQYF. CDR3 coding DNA: TGTGCCAGCAGCTTAATCTCGGGGGGGACCCCTGGTACGCAGTATTTT.